These T cell receptor beta chains were read from a single sample in a study of blood T cell repertoires in COVID-19. TCRdb's copy holds only in-frame clones and misses some; the assay was immunoSEQ multiplex PCR. The sample holds under 150,000 clones, around 87% seen once. The specimen sequenced was peripheral blood. The receptors derive from a woman in her sixties or seventies with active COVID-19. The CDR3 runs from the conserved cysteine through the conserved F or W. The D gene is left open where the match is weak. Part of the rows lack a size; the others show once, few, many or a class for expanded clones.

size: .
J: TRBJ1-6
V: TRBV6-2/TRBV6-3
D: .
DNA: TGTGCCAGCAGTTACGCCAGGGGTAACTCACCCCTCCACTTT
CDR3: CASSYARGNSPLHF

size: .
J: TRBJ1-5
V: TRBV6-2/TRBV6-3
D: .
DNA: TGTGCCAGCAGTTACGCGACCGGGACACCCTTCAATCAGCCCCAGCATTTT
CDR3: CASSYATGTPFNQPQHF

size: .
J: TRBJ2-1
V: TRBV30
D: TRBD1
DNA: TGTGCCTGTGACAGGGGTTCCTACAATGAGCAGTTCTTC
CDR3: CACDRGSYNEQFF

size: once
J: TRBJ1-1
V: TRBV2
D: .
DNA: TGTGCCAGCAGTGAGGGCAGCTACAACACTGAAGCTTTCTTT
CDR3: CASSEGSYNTEAFF

size: .
J: TRBJ1-2
V: TRBV19
D: TRBD1
DNA: TGTGCCAGTACCGTACAGGGGGCCAACTATGGCTACACCTTC
CDR3: CASTVQGANYGYTF

size: .
J: TRBJ2-5
V: TRBV30
D: TRBD2
DNA: TGTGCCTGGAGTCCTAGTTTCGCTAGTGGGAGGGCCTTCTGGGGGACCCAGTACTTC
CDR3: CAWSPSFASGRAFWGTQYF

size: once
J: TRBJ2-6
V: TRBV19
D: .
DNA: TGTGCCAGTAGCGGGAGTGGTGGGGCCAACGTCCTGACTTTC
CDR3: CASSGSGGANVLTF

size: .
J: TRBJ2-1
V: TRBV10-3
D: TRBD1
DNA: TGTGCCGCTCGACCGGGACAGGGATACAATGAGCAGTTCTTC
CDR3: CAARPGQGYNEQFF

size: .
J: TRBJ2-1
V: TRBV15
D: .
DNA: TGTGCCACCAGCAGAGATATTACAGGGAGTGAGCAGTTCTTC
CDR3: CATSRDITGSEQFF

size: .
J: TRBJ2-1
V: TRBV5-6
D: .
DNA: TGTGCCAGCAGCTTGGGTAGATTAGAGTGGTTCTTC
CDR3: CASSLGRLEWFF

size: .
J: TRBJ2-7
V: TRBV19
D: TRBD2
DNA: TGTGCCAGTAGTTCCACCCTCAGACTTAGCGGGAGCTCCTACGAGCAGTACTTC
CDR3: CASSSTLRLSGSSYEQYF

size: .
J: TRBJ2-2
V: TRBV7-9
D: TRBD2
DNA: TGTGCCAGCAGCCCCTTTGGGACTAGCGGATACACCGGGGAGCTGTTTTTT
CDR3: CASSPFGTSGYTGELFF

size: .
J: TRBJ2-3
V: TRBV27
D: .
DNA: TGTGCCAGCAGCCTCAGGGTACCCCTCGCAGATACGCAGTATTTT
CDR3: CASSLRVPLADTQYF

size: .
J: TRBJ2-7
V: TRBV5-5
D: TRBD2
DNA: TGTGCCAGCAGCGACACTAGCGTCTCCTACGAGCAGTACTTC
CDR3: CASSDTSVSYEQYF

size: .
J: TRBJ1-1
V: TRBV18
D: .
DNA: TGTGCCAGCTCATTCGGACAGAACACTGAAGCTTTCTTT
CDR3: CASSFGQNTEAFF

size: .
J: TRBJ2-5
V: TRBV27
D: TRBD1
DNA: TGTGCCAGCAGTTCCGGACAGGGTCAAGAGACCCAGTACTTC
CDR3: CASSSGQGQETQYF

size: .
J: TRBJ2-1
V: TRBV4-3
D: TRBD2
DNA: TGCGCCAGCAGCCCCGGGGGGGGCCTTACCTACAATGAGCAGTTCTTC
CDR3: CASSPGGGLTYNEQFF

size: once
J: TRBJ2-5
V: TRBV29-1
D: TRBD2
DNA: TGCAGCGTCTTAAGGGAGGGCCTTCAGAGGGAGACCCAGTACTTC
CDR3: CSVLREGLQRETQYF

size: .
J: TRBJ2-7
V: TRBV6-5
D: .
DNA: TGTGCCAGCAGGCGAAATCTAGACTACGAGCAGTACTTC
CDR3: CASRRNLDYEQYF

size: .
J: TRBJ1-2
V: TRBV7-2
D: TRBD1
DNA: TGTGCCAGCAGCTTAGTTAGGACAGGGTTGAATGGCTACACCTTC
CDR3: CASSLVRTGLNGYTF

size: .
J: TRBJ1-5
V: TRBV28
D: .
DNA: TGTGCCAGCAGTTTATTTCCCGGGACACTGAATCAGCCCCAGCATTTT
CDR3: CASSLFPGTLNQPQHF

size: .
J: TRBJ2-3
V: TRBV5-1
D: .
DNA: TGCGCCAGCAGCTTGGTGACACATCGAGATACGCAGTATTTT
CDR3: CASSLVTHRDTQYF

size: .
J: TRBJ1-5
V: TRBV5-3
D: .
DNA: TGTGCCAGAAACAGGAGTCACGGCAATCAGCCCCAGCATTTT
CDR3: CARNRSHGNQPQHF

size: .
J: TRBJ2-1
V: TRBV5-1
D: TRBD2
DNA: TGCGCCAGCAGCTTGGGGGGTAGCGGGATAAAGGGTGAGCAGTTCTTC
CDR3: CASSLGGSGIKGEQFF

size: .
J: TRBJ2-1
V: TRBV11-2
D: TRBD2
DNA: TGTGCCAGCAGCTTAGGCGGGAGGAGCTACAATGAGCAGTTCTTC
CDR3: CASSLGGRSYNEQFF

size: few
J: TRBJ2-1
V: TRBV7-2
D: TRBD2
DNA: TGTGCCAGCAGCTTAGTGGACGGGAGGCCAGGTTACAATGAGCAGTTCTTC
CDR3: CASSLVDGRPGYNEQFF